This is a list of T cell receptor beta chains from one sample in a study of early T cells in non-severe SARS-CoV-2 infection. MiXCR, run by TCRdb on the 5' RACE reads, gives a single entry per CDR3 protein. This sample has tens of thousands of distinct CDR3 sequences, with under 5.5% found just once. The specimen sequenced was whole blood. The receptors here all came from an adult who was a healthcare worker with PCR-confirmed SARS-CoV-2 infection or an uninfected control (not recorded which). CDR3s include the opening cysteine and the closing phenylalanine or tryptophan. The order of the fields is D gene, J gene, V gene, clone size, CDR3 DNA, CDR3 protein. The D gene is left open where the match is weak. For some rows the clone size is stated as once, few or many, or as a class when expanded; others skip it.

>-|TRBJ1-5|TRBV7-6|many
TGTGCCAGCAGCTTAACCCCTGGGGTGAGCAATCAGCCCCAGCATTTT
CASSLTPGVSNQPQHF
>TRBD1|TRBJ2-7|TRBV7-9|many
TGTGCCAGCAGCTTAGACGGGACAGGGGCAATTAGGGAGCAGTACTTC
CASSLDGTGAIREQYF
>-|TRBJ2-3|TRBV28|-
TGTGCCAGCAGTCTCTTCCCCTCTAGCACAGATACGCAGTATTTT
CASSLFPSSTDTQYF
>TRBD2|TRBJ2-5|TRBV29-1|many
TGCAGCGTTGAAGATCCGTGGGTAGCGGGGCAAGAGACCCAGTACTTC
CSVEDPWVAGQETQYF
>-|TRBJ2-7|TRBV27|medium-sized
TGTGCCAGCAGTGGGCGGGGGGACAGCATGAGGTACGAGCAGTACTTC
CASSGRGDSMRYEQYF
>TRBD1|TRBJ1-5|TRBV18|-
TGTGCCAGCTCATCCAACCGGGCACAGGGGAGTCAGCCCCAGCATTTT
CASSSNRAQGSQPQHF
>-|TRBJ2-1|TRBV12-3/TRBV12-4|-
TGTGCCAGCAGTCCGACCACGAGGGTTCGCAATGAGCAGTTCTTC
CASSPTTRVRNEQFF
>TRBD2|TRBJ2-5|TRBV5-1|few
TGCGCCAGCAGCATAGGGACTAGCGGGAGGCAAGAGACCCAGTACTTC
CASSIGTSGRQETQYF
>-|TRBJ2-5|TRBV18|medium-sized
TGTGCCAGCCATAGGACCGGGGCGAAAGAGACCCAGTACTTC
CASHRTGAKETQYF
>-|TRBJ2-7|TRBV6-2/TRBV6-3|few
TGTGCCAGCAGTTACCCTAGTGCGGGACCGATATCCTACGAGCAGTACTTC
CASSYPSAGPISYEQYF
>TRBD1|TRBJ2-4|TRBV5-1|-
TGCGCCAGCAGCAGCGGACAGGCGGTAAACATTCAGTACTTC
CASSSGQAVNIQYF
>-|TRBJ1-2|TRBV3-1|many
TGTGCCAGCAGCCCAGCTGTCAGTTTTAACTATGGCTACACCTTC
CASSPAVSFNYGYTF
>-|TRBJ2-3|TRBV2|-
TGTGCCAGCAGTGAGGGGAGCCCCGCAGATACGCAGTATTTT
CASSEGSPADTQYF
>TRBD2|TRBJ2-7|TRBV6-5|few
TGTGCCAGCAGTTACTCGATGGGACTATACGAGCAGTACTTC
CASSYSMGLYEQYF
>TRBD1|TRBJ2-7|TRBV6-2/TRBV6-3|few
TGTGCCAGCAGTTATGGGACAGGGGCGACCTACGAGCAGTACTTC
CASSYGTGATYEQYF
>TRBD1|TRBJ2-1|TRBV4-1|many
TGCGCCAGCAGCCAAGACCCCACAGGGGTTGGCAATGAGCAGTTCTTC
CASSQDPTGVGNEQFF
>-|TRBJ2-3|TRBV10-3|-
TGTGCCATCAGTGAGTCGGGGGGCACAGATACGCAGTATTTT
CAISESGGTDTQYF
>-|TRBJ1-4|TRBV20-1|few
TGCAGTGCTCCCACCTTTGAGGGGGGGCGGGAAAAACTGTTTTTT
CSAPTFEGGREKLFF
>TRBD1|TRBJ1-1|TRBV7-8|-
TGTGCCAGCAGCCCGACAGGGGGCAACACTGAAGCTTTCTTT
CASSPTGGNTEAFF
>-|TRBJ1-3|TRBV12-3/TRBV12-4|many
TGTGCCAGCAGTGGCGACAGTTCTGGAAACACCATATATTTT
CASSGDSSGNTIYF
>-|TRBJ1-4|TRBV2|many
TGTGCCAGCGGCAAAACAGCTAATGAAAAACTGTTTTTT
CASGKTANEKLFF
>TRBD2|TRBJ2-2|TRBV20-1|-
TGCAGTGCTAGAGATCTGGGGGGACTACCATGGGAGCTGTTTTTT
CSARDLGGLPWELFF
>TRBD2|TRBJ2-5|TRBV28|many
TGTGCCAGCAGTTCACTAGCGGTGAAAGAGACCCAGTACTTC
CASSSLAVKETQYF
>-|TRBJ2-1|TRBV6-1|many
TGTGCCAGCAGTTTCTCTAACTACAATGAGCAGTTCTTC
CASSFSNYNEQFF
>TRBD1|TRBJ1-5|TRBV20-1|-
TGCAGTGCTGCGGACAGGGAAAATCAGCCCCAGCATTTT
CSAADRENQPQHF
>TRBD1|TRBJ2-3|TRBV7-9|many
TGTGCCAGCAGCTCCCGGAGACAGGGGCCGGCTAATTTGGATACGCAGTATTTT
CASSSRRQGPANLDTQYF
>-|TRBJ1-1|TRBV20-1|many
TGCAGTGCTAGAACTTGGACGGGGAACACTGAAGCTTTCTTT
CSARTWTGNTEAFF
>TRBD2|TRBJ2-3|TRBV7-2|many
TGTGCCAGCAGCTCTAACGGACTAGCGGGGATGGCTAGCACAGATACGCAGTATTTT
CASSSNGLAGMASTDTQYF
>TRBD2|TRBJ2-1|TRBV6-5|few
TGTGCCAGCAGGTCACTAGCGGGAGGGCCAACTTCGACTTTC
CASRSLAGGPTSTF
>TRBD2|TRBJ2-3|TRBV27|few
TGTGCCAGCAGTTTATTACTAGCGGGAGATACGCAGTATTTT
CASSLLLAGDTQYF
>TRBD2|TRBJ2-1|TRBV5-4|many
TGTGCCAGCAGCTTTCTTAGCGGGGGCTCCTACAATGAGCAGTTCTTC
CASSFLSGGSYNEQFF
>-|TRBJ1-5|TRBV2|-
TGTGCCAGCAGTGAAGGGGGGCCGGGTCAGCCCCAGCATTTT
CASSEGGPGQPQHF
>-|TRBJ2-7|TRBV3-1|medium-sized
TGTGCCAGCAAATTACGGGAGAGGGTCGAGCAGTACTTC
CASKLRERVEQYF
>-|TRBJ2-1|TRBV7-6|many
TGTGCCAGCAGCTTAATCGCGCGGGACCTCTCCTACAATGAGCAGTTCTTC
CASSLIARDLSYNEQFF
>-|TRBJ2-7|TRBV7-9|many
TGTGCCAGCAGCCCCGATCACTACGAGCAGTACTTC
CASSPDHYEQYF
>-|TRBJ1-3|TRBV20-1|-
TGCAGTGCTAGAGCCTCCGGGGCGTTAAACACCATATATTTT
CSARASGALNTIYF
>TRBD2|TRBJ2-4|TRBV3-1|-
TGTGCCAGCAGCCGGTGGGGGGAGGGCAGTAACATTCAGTACTTC
CASSRWGEGSNIQYF
>-|TRBJ1-5|TRBV6-6|few
TGTGCCAGCAGTAACAAGGGCAATCAGCCCCAGCATTTT
CASSNKGNQPQHF
>-|TRBJ2-3|TRBV7-8|medium-sized
TGTGCCAGCAGCTTCCCTGAGGGTAGCGAGTTTGGTACGCAGTATTTT
CASSFPEGSEFGTQYF
>-|TRBJ2-1|TRBV11-2|medium-sized
TGTGCCAGCAGCGAGCGGGTCTCCTACAATGAGCAGTTCTTC
CASSERVSYNEQFF
>-|TRBJ2-1|TRBV6-4|medium-sized
TGTGCCAGCAGTGTAAGGGGAGACTCCTACAATGAGCAGTTCTTC
CASSVRGDSYNEQFF
>-|TRBJ2-1|TRBV7-2|many
TGTGCCAGCAGCGTGAGCAGGGGATCTAATAATGAGCAGTTCTTC
CASSVSRGSNNEQFF
>TRBD2|TRBJ2-1|TRBV20-1|many
TGCAGTGCTAGCAGGGACTACTACAATGAGCAGTTCTTC
CSASRDYYNEQFF
>-|TRBJ2-7|TRBV12-3/TRBV12-4|few
TGTGCCAGCAGCCCGACCAAGGGATACGAGCAGTACTTC
CASSPTKGYEQYF